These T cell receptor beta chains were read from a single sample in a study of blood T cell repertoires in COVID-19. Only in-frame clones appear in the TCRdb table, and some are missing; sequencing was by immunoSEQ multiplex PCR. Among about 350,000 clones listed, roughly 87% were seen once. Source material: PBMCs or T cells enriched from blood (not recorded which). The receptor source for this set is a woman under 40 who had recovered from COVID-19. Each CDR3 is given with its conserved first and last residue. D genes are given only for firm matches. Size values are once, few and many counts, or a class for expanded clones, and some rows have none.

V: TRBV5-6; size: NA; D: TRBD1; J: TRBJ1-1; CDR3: CASSSGTGGAGTEAFF; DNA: TGTGCCAGCAGCTCCGGGACAGGGGGCGCCGGGACTGAAGCTTTCTTT
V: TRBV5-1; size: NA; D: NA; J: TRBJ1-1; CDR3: CASSASSLNTEAFF; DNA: TGCGCCAGCAGCGCCAGTAGCCTGAACACTGAAGCTTTCTTT
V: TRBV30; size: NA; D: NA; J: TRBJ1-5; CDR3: CAWSLPGSYNQPQHF; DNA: TGTGCCTGGTCCCTCCCAGGAAGCTACAATCAGCCCCAGCATTTT
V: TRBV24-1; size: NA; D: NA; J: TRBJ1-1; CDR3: CATRGLGHTEAFF; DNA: TGTGCCACCAGGGGGCTTGGTCACACTGAAGCTTTCTTT
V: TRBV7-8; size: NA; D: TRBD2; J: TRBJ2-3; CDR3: CASSLFPGGGNTDTQYF; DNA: TGTGCCAGCAGCTTATTCCCGGGCGGGGGGAACACAGATACGCAGTATTTT
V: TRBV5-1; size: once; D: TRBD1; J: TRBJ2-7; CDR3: CASSARGQGGSYEQYF; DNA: TGCGCCAGCAGCGCCAGAGGACAGGGCGGTTCCTACGAGCAGTACTTC
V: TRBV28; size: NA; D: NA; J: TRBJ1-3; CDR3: CASSLTDSSGNTIYF; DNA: TGTGCCAGCAGTTTGACAGACAGCTCTGGAAACACCATATATTTT
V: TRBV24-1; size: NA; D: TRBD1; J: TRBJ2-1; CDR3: CATSDLQPGQGWNEQFF; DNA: TGTGCCACCAGTGATTTGCAACCGGGACAGGGGTGGAATGAGCAGTTCTTC
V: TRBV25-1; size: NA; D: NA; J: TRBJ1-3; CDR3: CASSEPTGSLGNTIYF; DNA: TGTGCCAGCAGTGAACCTACAGGGTCGCTTGGAAACACCATATATTTT
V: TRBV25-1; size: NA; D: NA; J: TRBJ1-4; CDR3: CASSEPQGQNEKLFF; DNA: TGTGCCAGCAGTGAACCTCAGGGACAAAATGAAAAACTGTTTTTT